Reported below is one T cell receptor beta chain. This clonotype has just a few counts. What this receptor recognizes is not known. No base quality values were provided; no much bigger clone lies one nucleotide off. To demonstrate the VDJtools post-analysis software, the study profiled TCR beta repertoires from the peripheral blood of about a dozen young patients with multiple sclerosis. The patients with multiple sclerosis were children and adolescents between roughly 6 and 17 years of age. V sheds 1 base and J sheds 0 bases, leaving 9 bases between their ends. CDR1 and CDR2, per the germline V gene, are MGHRA and YSYEKL. Its CDR3 holds 15 amino acids, cysteine through phenylalanine. Only the CDR3 part of the read is kept: 45 bases, read in frame from the first base. Libraries were prepared through PCR. For sequencing, an Illumina HiSeq 2500 was employed. To reduce PCR and sequencing biases, unique molecular identifiers were incorporated into the TCR beta cDNA libraries. Per 1 to 10 million input T cells, roughly 0.5 million cDNA molecules were obtained, such that each molecule approximated one T cell. The patient libraries were prepared and sequenced with the same protocol used for the earlier healthy control dataset. Within a given batch, samples were prepared together, multiplexed and sequenced on the same HiSeq lane. The published analysis was carried out like this. MIGEC was used to process the raw barcoded reads, and molecular identifier groups with only a single read were discarded before consensus assembly and CDR3 extraction. VDJtools was used for post-analysis of the clonotype tables, with diversity normalized by down-sampling every dataset to the smallest sample size. Repertoire overlap clustering matched CDR3 amino acid but not nucleotide sequences to correct batch-related cross-sample contamination. Starting from the raw public reads, TCRdb applied fastp trimming at Q25, assembled clones with MiXCR and retained in-frame beta chains. All rows with the same CDR3 protein become a single entry with the most common DNA and genes. V and J calls and clone size were set by TCRdb, not the authors. This sample holds some 370,000 distinct CDR3 sequences; about a third were observed only once. The ten top clones hold 10% to 15% of the sample.

This specimen belongs to a study of post-analysis software for immune sequencing data (dated by TCRdb to about 2015). Regarding the study in general: Recorded disease courses included relapsing-remitting, secondary progressive and progressive-relapsing multiple sclerosis, with some patients lacking subtype annotation. The patient repertoires were set against eleven to twelve previously published healthy control repertoires from donors whose ages ranged from about 6 to 25 years. A subset of samples was prepared in parallel using single-end sample barcoding, then pooled and co-amplified after Illumina adapter ligation.

Overall results and qualifications from the work: Significantly higher frequencies in patients than in controls were found for a few TRBV segments, including TRBV5-6, TRBV5-1 and TRBV20-1. Significantly lower normalized Chao1 diversity was found in multiple sclerosis patients than in controls, suggesting substantial peripheral T-cell clonal expansion. Strong co-clustering of samples prepared in the same batch was shown by direct clustering with F measure, prompting a batch-effect correction. The control group was slightly older than the multiple sclerosis patient group.

The sequence was obtained from a girl aged 10 to 17 with multiple sclerosis. Material for sequencing was blood. The sequence is built from TRBV4-1 and TRBJ1-1; a tentative D call is TRBD1 (5 bases match). The CDR3: CASSQGARVNTEAFF. The DNA sequence is TGCGCCAGCAGCCAAGGGGCCAGGGTGAACACTGAAGCTTTCTTT.